These 28 T cell receptor beta chains originate from one sample sequenced in a study of blood T cell repertoires in COVID-19. Generated by immunoSEQ multiplex PCR, the TCRdb table keeps only in-frame clones and is missing some. This table has over 55,000 clones, more than 75% appearing once. The sample taken for sequencing was peripheral blood. The receptors here all came from a woman of 80 years or more with acute or convalescent COVID-19.

The rearrangement uses TRBV3-1 (or the pseudogene TRBV3-2) and TRBJ2-2, with D possibly TRBD2 on 5 matching bases. Germline loops: CDR1 LGHDT, CDR2 YNNKEL (reference sequence). The CDR3 length is 17 residues. Trimming pared 0 bases from V and 0 bases from J, leaving 11 bases between. This CDR3 is CASSQEIASANTGELFF. In DNA form, the CDR3 reads TGTGCCAGCAGCCAAGAAATAGCGTCCGCGAACACCGGGGAGCTGTTTTTT.

The rearrangement joins TRBV6-1 to TRBJ1-6; 7 nucleotides match TRBD1. The CDR3 extends over 15 amino acids. V lost 0 bases and J lost 10; bases outside the gene matches: 6. CDR1 is MNHNS and CDR2 is SASEGT in the germline V gene. CDR3 residues: CASSEADRSRSPLHF. In DNA form, the CDR3 reads TGTGCCAGCAGTGAAGCGGACAGGTCGAGGTCACCCCTCCACTTT.

This clone was counted a single time. For the CDR3, the DNA is TGTGCCAGCAGCGCAACCGGGACAGGGGGCTCTTGGGAACTGTTTTTT. This encodes CASSATGTGGSWELFF. The chain is built from TRBV5-6 and TRBJ1-4, with 12 bases matching TRBD1. Germline V gene data show CDR1 as SGHDT and CDR2 as YYEEEE. The CDR3 extends over 16 amino acids. The V segment lost 4 bases and the J segment 12 bases; nucleotides outside the gene matches: 13.

This chain uses TRBV20-1 with TRBJ2-1; D is perhaps TRBD2 (5 bases). V dropped 3 bases and J dropped 6 bases, with 12 bases sitting between them. CDR1 DFQATT and CDR2 SNEGSKA come from the germline V gene (reference sequence). This CDR3 region has 13 residues. CDR3 nucleotide sequence: TGCAGTGCTAGTGGGAGCGGAGTCAATGAGCAGTTCTTC. This translates into CSASGSGVNEQFF.

V is TRBV3-1 (or the pseudogene TRBV3-2) and J is TRBJ1-3; possibly TRBD1 for D (5 bases). Per the germline V gene, CDR1 is LGHDT and CDR2 is YNNKEL (reference sequence). V lost 3 bases, J lost 2 bases, and 8 bases lay in between. CDR3 length equals 14 residues. Written as DNA, the CDR3 is TGTGCCAGCAGCCACAGGGCAGCTGGAAACACCATATATTTT. Its protein is CASSHRAAGNTIYF.

This clone was seen only a few times. The J gene is TRBJ2-2, the V gene TRBV9; 14 bases align to TRBD2. Germline values: CDR1 SGDLS, CDR2 YYNGEE. J lost 4 bases, V lost 1 base, and 6 bases had no gene match. The CDR3 is 18 amino acids. This CDR3 is CASSVRLAGGPVTGELFF. CDR3 bases: TGTGCCAGCAGCGTAAGACTAGCGGGAGGGCCCGTCACCGGGGAGCTGTTTTTT.

V and J are TRBV18 and TRBJ1-6; the D is unclear. V shed 3 bases and J shed 6 bases, with 9 bases lying between them. The CDR3 sequence is 14 residues long. Looked up from germline, CDR1 is KGHSH and CDR2 is LQKENI. The CDR3 loop reads CASSPSQVNSPLHF. The CDR3 bases are TGTGCCAGCTCACCGTCGCAGGTTAATTCACCCCTCCACTTT.

This chain joins TRBV6-4 and TRBJ2-2, with TRBD2 matching over 11 bases. CDR1 MRHNA and CDR2 SNTAGT come from the germline V gene. This CDR3 is 19 amino acids long. V lost 0 bases, J lost 1 base, and 7 bases stayed unmatched. CDR3 amino acids: CASSDSYTSGSRNTGELFF. Here the CDR3 DNA reads TGTGCCAGCAGTGACTCATACACTAGCGGGAGTAGGAACACCGGGGAGCTGTTTTTT.

This sequence joins TRBV6-5 and TRBJ1-2; possibly TRBD1 for D (5 bases). Germline V CDR1 and CDR2: MNHEY, SVGAGI. Trimming pared 2 bases from V and 8 bases from J, leaving 15 bases between. The CDR3 has 14 amino acids. CDR3 in DNA: TGTGCCAGCAGTTACGATCAGGGCCCAGCGGGCTACACCTTC. Translation gives CASSYDQGPAGYTF.

Only a few counts were recorded for this clone. The V call is TRBV6-5, the J call TRBJ2-5; the D gene is possibly TRBD2 (5 bases). This CDR3 is built from 15 residues. Germline V CDR1 and CDR2: MNHEY, SVGAGI. V was trimmed by 6 bases and J by 4 bases, leaving 18 bases between them. The CDR3 here is CASRATFRSGETQYF. CDR3 nucleotide sequence: TGTGCCAGCAGGGCCACTTTTAGAAGCGGAGAGACCCAGTACTTC.

This clone was detected once. The chain carries TRBV29-1 and TRBJ2-2; TRBD1 might be the D (6 bases). V was trimmed by 6 bases and J by 4 bases, leaving 15 bases between them. The CDR3 covers 14 residues. Germline-derived CDR1 and CDR2 are SQVTM and ANQGSEA. CDR3 sequence: CSVRGIGVTGELFF. CDR3 nucleotide sequence: TGCAGCGTAAGGGGGATCGGAGTCACCGGGGAGCTGTTTTTT.

This chain connects TRBV2 to TRBJ2-7, with D possibly TRBD2 on 5 matching bases. This CDR3 spans 12 amino acids. V lost 10 bases and J 2 bases, leaving 12 bases between the germline ends. CDR1 is SNHLY and CDR2 is FYNNEI in the germline V gene. CDR3 coding DNA: TGTGCCATCGGGCCTAGCCCCTACGAGCAGTACTTC. Translated, it gives CAIGPSPYEQYF.

This rearrangement joins TRBV30 to TRBJ2-1; 13 positions match TRBD2. The trim removed 5 bases at V and 10 bases at J, leaving 8 bases unmatched. From germline, CDR1 is GTSNPN and CDR2 SVGIG (reference sequence). The CDR3 covers 14 residues. CDR3 protein: CAWSTSGRGMEQFF. CDR3 nucleotide sequence: TGTGCCTGGTCTACTAGCGGGAGGGGTATGGAGCAGTTCTTC.

In this sample, this clone turned up once. The rearrangement joins TRBV28 to TRBJ2-3, with 11 bases that match TRBD2. V shed 2 bases and J 4 bases; nucleotides not matched to a gene: 11. There are 18 residues in the CDR3. CDR1 is MDHEN and CDR2 is SYDVKM in the germline V gene. The CDR3 loop reads CASSLTASGRRGPDTQYF. CDR3 nucleotide sequence: TGTGCCAGCAGTTTAACGGCTAGCGGGAGGAGAGGCCCAGATACGCAGTATTTT.

The genes are TRBV11-2 and TRBJ2-1, with TRBD1 as a possible D gene (5 bases). V lost 6 bases, J lost 6 bases, and 12 bases lay in between. The length of the CDR3 is 13 residues. CDR1 is SGHAT and CDR2 is FQNNGV in the germline V gene. CDR3 residues: CASRHQGFNEQFF. The CDR3 DNA follows: TGTGCCAGCAGGCACCAGGGTTTCAATGAGCAGTTCTTC.

The chain has TRBV5-1 and TRBJ2-5; 7 bases map to TRBD2. The CDR3 contains 15 residues. Germline V gives CDR1 SGHRS, CDR2 YFSETQ. J was trimmed by 4 bases and V by 2 bases; bases with no gene match: 8. CDR3 residues: CASSLPLGGGETQYF. The CDR3 DNA reads as TGCGCCAGCAGCTTACCATTGGGGGGGGGAGAGACCCAGTACTTC.

The chain has TRBV18 and TRBJ2-6; unclear D gene. Trimming cost V 1 base and J 4 bases, with 11 bases left between them. The germline CDR1 and CDR2 sequences are KGHSH and LQKENI. The CDR3 totals 16 residues. The CDR3 region has the DNA TGTGCCAGCTCACCACTCCTAGGTCTCGGGGCCAACGTCCTGACTTTC. Its protein product is CASSPLLGLGANVLTF. The full variable domain, completed using reference TRBV18 and TRBJ2-6, is NAGVMQNPRHLVRRRGQEARLRCSPMKGHSHVYWYRQLPEEGLKFMVYLQKENIIDESGMPKERFSAEFPKEGPSILRIQQVVRGDSAAYFCASSPLLGLGANVLTFGAGSRLTVL.

In nucleotides, the CDR3 is TGCGCCAGCAGTCTGCACGCCTTTAGCGGGAGTCGGGCAGAGCAGTTCTTC. Translated: CASSLHAFSGSRAEQFF. The chain employs TRBV5-1 and TRBJ2-1, with 9 bases identical to TRBD2. This CDR3 has 17 residues. Germline V lookup: CDR1 SGHRS, CDR2 YFSETQ. V lost 5 bases to trimming and J lost 10 bases; unmatched junction nucleotides: 19.

The chain is built from TRBV4-2 and TRBJ2-7, with D unresolved. The ends were cut back, 0 bases at V and 2 bases at J, with 11 bases in the middle. The CDR3 consists of 15 residues. The germline V gene has CDR1 LGHNA and CDR2 YNFKEQ. The CDR3, as DNA: TGTGCCAGCAGCCAAGATTTGGCCACAACCTACGAGCAGTACTTC. Translation: CASSQDLATTYEQYF.

This sequence joins TRBV19 and TRBJ1-5, with 10 bases fitting TRBD1. From germline, CDR1 is LNHDA and CDR2 SQIVND (reference sequence). The junction had 17 bases not matched to a gene; V was cut back by 7 bases and J by 2 bases. The CDR3 has 19 residues. CDR3 loop: CASIMHGTGVGRGNQPQHF. CDR3 DNA sequence: TGTGCCAGTATCATGCATGGGACAGGGGTGGGTCGAGGCAATCAGCCCCAGCATTTT.

In its sample, this clone ranks as medium-sized (0.01 to 0.1%). V is TRBV6-4 and J is TRBJ2-2; tentative D call: TRBD1 (5 bases). Trimming took 4 bases from V and 3 from J, leaving 12 bases between them. The germline CDR1 and CDR2 sequences are MRHNA and SNTAGT. The length of the CDR3 is 15 residues. CDR3 sequence: CASSVQGSHTGELFF. In DNA, the CDR3 is TGTGCCAGCAGTGTTCAGGGCTCGCACACCGGGGAGCTGTTTTTT.

This clone was observed once. This chain joins TRBV13 and TRBJ1-1; 7 nucleotides agree with TRBD1. This CDR3 spans 17 amino acids. The ends lost 4 bases at V and 1 base at J; junction bases unmatched: 12. Germline assignment: CDR1 PRHDT and CDR2 FYEKMQ (reference sequence). The CDR3 DNA sequence: TGTGCCAGCAGCTCCAGAAGGGGGCGAAGTTCGAACACTGAAGCTTTCTTT. Protein sequence: CASSSRRGRSSNTEAFF.

The chain is built from TRBV19 and TRBJ2-7; 7 bases fit TRBD1. This CDR3 spans 15 amino acids. The V gene end was trimmed by 4 bases and the J gene end by 2 bases; junction bases not matched to a gene: 8. The germline V gene has CDR1 LNHDA and CDR2 SQIVND (reference sequence). The CDR3 DNA reads as TGTGCCAGTAGTACCCGGGACAGCCTGACCTACGAGCAGTACTTC. Protein product: CASSTRDSLTYEQYF.

J is TRBJ1-5 and V is TRBV11-3, with D possibly TRBD1 on 6 matching bases. Deletions cut 5 bases from V and 4 bases from J, with 24 bases between. The CDR3 extends over 18 amino acids. The germline gives CDR1 SGHNT, CDR2 YENEEA. CDR3 DNA: TGTGCCAGCAGCCTACCGAACAGGGTGGGAACCCCAAATCAGCCCCAGCATTTT. Its translation: CASSLPNRVGTPNQPQHF.

CDR3 amino acids: CASSYGRGPPYEQYF. DNA for the CDR3: TGTGCCAGCAGTTACGGCAGGGGGCCCCCCTACGAGCAGTACTTC. The genes are TRBV6-5 and TRBJ2-7; 8 bases match TRBD1. Trimming at V came to 2 bases and at J to 2 bases, leaving 5 bases not matched to a gene. CDR1 MNHEY and CDR2 SVGAGI come from the germline V gene. CDR3 length: 15 amino acids.

The chain is built from TRBV27 and TRBJ1-5; tentatively, D is TRBD1 (5 bases). The CDR3 spans 15 residues. Germline V gives CDR1 MNHEY, CDR2 SMNVEV (reference sequence). V was pared by 4 bases and J by 2 bases, with 12 bases between. In DNA form, the CDR3 reads TGTGCCAGCAGTTACGAGGGAGGGGGCAATCAGCCCCAGCATTTT. It yields the protein CASSYEGGGNQPQHF.

The chain couples TRBV18 to TRBJ2-7; D uncertain. The CDR3 length is 12 residues. V shed 3 bases and J shed 2 bases, with 5 bases lying between them. Germline V lookup: CDR1 KGHSH, CDR2 LQKENI. CDR3 nucleotides: TGTGCCAGCTCACCGGCCCCCTACGAGCAGTACTTC. Its protein is CASSPAPYEQYF. The full variable domain, with the rest looked up from reference TRBV18 and TRBJ2-7, is NAGVMQNPRHLVRRRGQEARLRCSPMKGHSHVYWYRQLPEEGLKFMVYLQKENIIDESGMPKERFSAEFPKEGPSILRIQQVVRGDSAAYFCASSPAPYEQYFGPGTRLTVT.

The V call is TRBV19, the J call TRBJ1-5, with D possibly matching TRBD1 (6 bases). The CDR3 is 17 amino acids. Germline V gene data show CDR1 as LNHDA and CDR2 as SQIVND (reference sequence). V lost 3 bases, J lost 0 bases, and 15 bases lay in between. The CDR3 region is CASSIVAGGLSNQPQHF. Written as DNA, the CDR3 is TGTGCCAGTAGTATTGTCGCGGGGGGGCTTAGCAATCAGCCCCAGCATTTT.